This T cell receptor beta chain was recorded in a study of blood T cells in healthy people across ages. From germline, CDR1 is ENHRY and CDR2 SYGVKD. J was trimmed by 11 bases and V by 6 bases; bases with no gene match: 14. The CDR3 runs to 14 residues. Together with a sample-barcoded 5' primer, a J-beta primer mix was included in a second PCR lasting about 7 to 11 cycles. Each CDR3 protein is one row after TCRdb ran MiXCR on the 5' RACE reads. The repertoire consists of 600,000 to 800,000 distinct CDR3 sequences, with over 40% occurring once and the leading ten covering less than 15%. Sequencing was carried out using blood. This receptor was obtained from a woman aged 80 or over in good health. This sequence joins TRBV10-3 and TRBJ2-5, with 8 positions matching TRBD1. CDR3 in amino acids: CAISAGQAHNEQYF. The CDR3, as DNA: TGTGCCATCAGCGCGGGACAGGCACACAATGAGCAGTACTTC.